The rows below give T cell receptor beta chains drawn from one sample of a study of blood T cell repertoires in COVID-19. Profiling relied on immunoSEQ multiplex PCR, and the TCRdb table lists in-frame clones only, not all of them. This sample has under 350,000 clones, with 80% to 90% found just once. Sequencing was performed on peripheral blood. These TCRs come from a woman in her sixties or seventies with acute or convalescent COVID-19. The CDR3 runs from the conserved cysteine through the conserved F or W. Each record gives: V gene, D gene, J gene, clone size, CDR3 protein, CDR3 DNA. The D gene is left open where the match is weak. The size field is filled for only some rows; it gives once, few, many or a size class.

>TRBV19|TRBD2|TRBJ2-1|NA
CASSPGRGNYNEQFF
TGTGCCAGTAGTCCAGGGCGGGGGAATTACAATGAGCAGTTCTTC
>TRBV5-1|NA|TRBJ1-6|NA
CASRAGSGPLSPLHF
TGCGCCAGCCGAGCCGGTTCAGGCCCCCTTTCACCCCTCCACTTT
>TRBV3-1/TRBV3-2|NA|TRBJ1-1|NA
CASSLIGETEAFF
TGTGCCAGCAGCCTCATCGGGGAAACTGAAGCTTTCTTT
>TRBV6-4|NA|TRBJ2-1|NA
CASSDRQAFRNEQFF
TGTGCCAGCAGTGACAGGCAGGCGTTTAGAAATGAGCAGTTCTTC
>TRBV19|NA|TRBJ1-1|NA
CATLRGTEAFF
TGTGCCACGCTCCGGGGCACTGAAGCTTTCTTT
>TRBV3-1/TRBV3-2|TRBD1|TRBJ1-1|NA
CASSPGQGAEAFF
TGTGCCAGCAGCCCCGGACAGGGGGCCGAAGCTTTCTTT
>TRBV19|NA|TRBJ2-3|NA
CASKREEGTDTQYF
TGTGCCAGTAAAAGGGAGGAGGGAACAGATACGCAGTATTTT
>TRBV19|NA|TRBJ1-5|NA
CASSFRGDQPQHF
TGTGCCAGTAGTTTTCGGGGAGATCAGCCCCAGCATTTT
>TRBV5-4|TRBD1|TRBJ1-1|NA
CASSHDRVTEAFF
TGTGCCAGCAGCCATGACAGGGTCACTGAAGCTTTCTTT
>TRBV5-4|NA|TRBJ1-4|few
CASSSGGSVANEKLFF
TGTGCCAGCAGCTCTGGAGGGTCGGTGGCTAATGAAAAACTGTTTTTT
>TRBV5-1|TRBD1|TRBJ1-1|once
CASSFDRGNTEAFF
TGCGCCAGCAGCTTCGACAGGGGGAACACTGAAGCTTTCTTT
>TRBV6-6|NA|TRBJ1-4|NA
CASGPPGRRDEKLFF
TGTGCCAGCGGACCCCCAGGACGGAGGGATGAAAAACTGTTTTTT
>TRBV14|NA|TRBJ1-1|NA
CASSPYDRANTEAFF
TGTGCCAGCAGCCCGTATGACAGAGCCAACACTGAAGCTTTCTTT
>TRBV2|NA|TRBJ1-6|NA
CASSGRQAPADSPLHF
TGTGCCAGCAGCGGCCGACAGGCCCCCGCAGATTCACCCCTCCACTTT
>TRBV5-1|NA|TRBJ2-2|NA
CASSLAGSAGYQTGELFF
TGCGCCAGCAGCTTGGCGGGATCCGCGGGGTATCAGACCGGGGAGCTGTTTTTT
>TRBV19|NA|TRBJ2-5|NA
CASRMDRVAETQYF
TGTGCCAGTAGAATGGATCGGGTAGCGGAGACCCAGTACTTC
>TRBV20-1|TRBD1|TRBJ1-5|NA
CSASLGQGSNQPQHF
TGCAGTGCTAGTCTGGGACAGGGCAGCAATCAGCCCCAGCATTTT
>TRBV7-9|TRBD1|TRBJ1-1|NA
CASSFPTGGIDTEAFF
TGTGCCAGCAGCTTTCCGACAGGGGGGATAGACACTGAAGCTTTCTTT
>TRBV5-4|NA|TRBJ2-1|NA
CASSFIGGNEQFF
TGTGCCAGCAGCTTTATAGGAGGGAATGAGCAGTTCTTC
>TRBV24-1|NA|TRBJ2-2|NA
CATSDFDRRNTGELFF
TGTGCCACCAGTGACTTTGACAGGCGGAACACCGGGGAGCTGTTTTTT
>TRBV18|TRBD1|TRBJ1-5|few
CASSPGQGWEPQHF
TGTGCCAGCTCTCCTGGACAGGGGTGGGAGCCCCAGCATTTT
>TRBV24-1|NA|TRBJ2-4|NA
CATPGDGQGDIQYF
TGTGCCACCCCGGGAGACGGGCAAGGAGACATTCAGTACTTC
>TRBV5-1|NA|TRBJ1-2|NA
CASSAEATYGYTF
TGCGCCAGCAGCGCGGAAGCGACCTATGGCTACACCTTC
>TRBV6-5|NA|TRBJ2-7|NA
CASSYSGSSYEQYF
TGTGCCAGCAGTTACTCTGGGAGCTCCTACGAGCAGTACTTC
>TRBV5-1|NA|TRBJ1-5|NA
CASSLDARANQPQHF
TGCGCCAGCAGCTTGGACGCTAGAGCAAATCAGCCCCAGCATTTT